These T cell receptor beta chains were read from a single sample in a study of cytomegalovirus exposure and HLA in healthy donors. Assay: immunoSEQ multiplex PCR; the TCRdb copy retains only in-frame clones and omits some. Of under 150,000 clones detected, about 79% appear once; the ten largest clones hold around 2.4%. The sequencing input was PBMCs. The source of these receptors is a male donor in good health and CMV-seronegative. The CDR3 runs from the conserved cysteine through the conserved F or W. A D gene is named only where the DNA matches it firmly. Rows give clone size only sometimes, using once, few, many, or a class for an expanded clone.

D	size	J	V	CDR3	DNA
NA	NA	TRBJ2-1	TRBV11-2	CASSLAGINEQFF	TGTGCCAGCAGCTTAGCCGGGATCAATGAGCAGTTCTTC
NA	NA	TRBJ2-7	TRBV2	CASTQVSYEQYF	TGTGCCAGCACTCAGGTTTCCTACGAGCAGTACTTC
TRBD2	few	TRBJ2-1	TRBV4-3	CASSQISGRASNEQFF	TGCGCCAGCAGCCAAATTAGCGGGAGGGCATCCAATGAGCAGTTCTTC
NA	NA	TRBJ2-7	TRBV7-2	CASSLPGSTYEQYF	TGTGCCAGCAGCCTCCCAGGGTCAACCTACGAGCAGTACTTC
NA	NA	TRBJ1-2	TRBV28	CASRGAENYGYTF	TGTGCCAGCAGGGGCGCCGAAAACTATGGCTACACCTTC
NA	NA	TRBJ2-3	TRBV29-1	CSVEDPGLRADTQYF	TGCAGCGTTGAAGATCCGGGACTCCGAGCAGATACGCAGTATTTT
NA	NA	TRBJ1-1	TRBV27	CASSLLGVTEAFF	TGTGCCAGCAGTTTATTGGGAGTCACTGAAGCTTTCTTT
TRBD2	NA	TRBJ2-1	TRBV23-1	CARRGGRPSSYNEQFF	TGCGCCAGACGGGGCGGGAGGCCTAGCTCCTACAATGAGCAGTTCTTC
TRBD2	NA	TRBJ2-7	TRBV7-9	CASSFSAGAYEQYF	TGTGCCAGCAGCTTTTCGGCGGGGGCCTACGAGCAGTACTTC
TRBD2	NA	TRBJ2-1	TRBV9	CASSVATSGSHEQFF	TGTGCCAGCAGCGTAGCTACTAGCGGGAGCCATGAGCAGTTCTTC
TRBD1	NA	TRBJ1-5	TRBV4-1	CASSQGQGPWSNQPQHF	TGCGCCAGCAGCCAAGGACAGGGCCCTTGGAGCAATCAGCCCCAGCATTTT
TRBD1	NA	TRBJ2-3	TRBV7-9	CASSIPLRTGPFTDTQYF	TGTGCCAGCAGCATACCTTTACGGACAGGGCCTTTCACAGATACGCAGTATTTT
TRBD1	once	TRBJ2-7	TRBV27	CASIGTDTYEQYF	TGTGCCAGCATTGGGACAGACACCTACGAGCAGTACTTC
NA	NA	TRBJ2-7	TRBV18	CASSPSSIRGNEQYF	TGTGCCAGCTCACCATCTTCTATCAGGGGAAACGAGCAGTACTTC
NA	NA	TRBJ1-2	TRBV27	CASSSPLGSESF	TGTGCCAGCAGTTCCCCCCTTGGTAGCGAGTCCTTC
NA	once	TRBJ2-7	TRBV15	CATGLAGEQYF	TGTGCCACCGGACTGGCGGGGGAGCAGTACTTC
NA	NA	TRBJ2-2	TRBV7-8	CASSLAYGEGELFF	TGTGCCAGCAGCTTAGCGTACGGGGAGGGGGAGCTGTTTTTT
TRBD2	NA	TRBJ2-7	TRBV2	CASWGRAYEQYF	TGTGCCAGCTGGGGGAGGGCCTACGAGCAGTACTTC
NA	NA	TRBJ2-7	TRBV2	CASSEGVAPSYEQYF	TGTGCCAGCAGTGAAGGGGTAGCCCCCTCCTACGAGCAGTACTTC
NA	NA	TRBJ1-3	TRBV6-5	CASSPLRGNTIYF	TGTGCCAGCAGCCCTCTTCGTGGAAACACCATATATTTT
TRBD2	few	TRBJ2-7	TRBV6-5	CASSRLAGGAYEQYF	TGTGCCAGCAGCAGACTAGCGGGAGGAGCCTACGAGCAGTACTTC
NA	NA	TRBJ2-5	TRBV7-9	CASSLQDQGGQYF	TGTGCCAGCAGCCTCCAAGATCAGGGAGGCCAGTACTTC
TRBD2	NA	TRBJ2-7	TRBV6-6	CASSYPGTTYEQYF	TGTGCCAGCAGTTATCCCGGGACTACCTACGAGCAGTACTTC
TRBD1	NA	TRBJ2-7	TRBV9	CASSVEQGAMQYF	TGTGCCAGCAGCGTAGAACAGGGGGCGATGCAGTACTTC
NA	NA	TRBJ2-7	TRBV21-1	CASSKARGEQYF	TGTGCCAGCAGCAAAGCGCGGGGCGAGCAGTACTTC
NA	NA	TRBJ1-2	TRBV10-3	CAISESTGPNYGYTF	TGTGCCATCAGTGAGTCAACAGGTCCTAACTATGGCTACACCTTC
TRBD2	NA	TRBJ2-7	TRBV10-1	CASSESTAVAGYEQYF	TGCGCCAGCAGTGAGTCGACGGCGGTAGCGGGCTACGAGCAGTACTTC
NA	once	TRBJ2-3	TRBV11-2	CASSLFQLASTDTQYF	TGTGCCAGCAGCTTATTTCAGTTGGCTAGCACAGATACGCAGTATTTT
TRBD1	NA	TRBJ2-3	TRBV19	CASSFYPQGAKGTDTQYF	TGTGCCAGTAGTTTCTACCCTCAGGGGGCTAAGGGCACAGATACGCAGTATTTT
TRBD1	NA	TRBJ1-5	TRBV7-6	CASSWGQGGQPQHF	TGTGCCAGCAGCTGGGGACAGGGAGGGCAGCCCCAGCATTTT
NA	NA	TRBJ1-1	TRBV11-2	CASSQGTGHFVNTEAFF	TGCGCCAGCAGCCAGGGTACGGGACACTTCGTTAACACTGAAGCTTTCTTT
TRBD2	NA	TRBJ2-2	TRBV7-9	CARSGLADGELFF	TGTGCCAGATCCGGACTAGCGGACGGGGAGCTGTTTTTT
NA	once	TRBJ2-4	TRBV5-1	CASSPVGAKNIQYF	TGCGCCAGCAGCCCGGTCGGGGCCAAAAACATTCAGTACTTC
TRBD1	NA	TRBJ1-1	TRBV6-6	CASETGANTEAFF	TGTGCCAGCGAGACAGGGGCAAACACTGAAGCTTTCTTT
NA	NA	TRBJ2-5	TRBV5-4	CASSSTGETQYF	TGTGCCAGCAGCTCGACCGGGGAGACCCAGTACTTC
NA	NA	TRBJ1-1	TRBV10-3	CAISEGGVTAVGTEAFF	TGTGCCATCAGTGAGGGAGGGGTAACCGCGGTGGGCACTGAAGCTTTCTTT
TRBD1	NA	TRBJ2-2	TRBV2	CASTGGKGTGELFF	TGTGCCAGCACAGGGGGCAAGGGCACCGGGGAGCTGTTTTTT
TRBD1	NA	TRBJ2-1	TRBV9	CASSVTYRDSPHNEQFF	TGTGCCAGCAGCGTAACTTACCGGGACAGTCCGCACAATGAGCAGTTCTTC
NA	NA	TRBJ2-1	TRBV2	CARIRTSSYNERFF	TGTGCCAGAATTCGAACCAGCTCCTACAATGAGCGGTTCTTC
NA	once	TRBJ2-7	TRBV7-9	CASSFGLGVHSYEQYF	TGTGCCAGCAGCTTTGGGTTAGGGGTCCACTCCTACGAGCAGTACTTC
TRBD1	NA	TRBJ1-2	TRBV5-6	CASSLRQGTNYGYTF	TGTGCCAGCAGCTTACGACAGGGTACTAACTATGGCTACACCTTC
TRBD2	few	TRBJ2-1	TRBV7-9	CASSLSGSDEQFF	TGTGCCAGCAGCTTAAGCGGGAGCGATGAGCAGTTCTTC
NA	NA	TRBJ1-2	TRBV15	CATSLAGYGYTF	TGTGCCACCTCCCTAGCAGGCTATGGCTACACCTTC
NA	few	TRBJ1-2	TRBV5-6	CASSYWETLSTF	TGTGCCAGCAGCTATTGGGAGACCTTAAGCACCTTC
NA	few	TRBJ2-5	TRBV5-1	CASSLRASGVDSLQETQYF	TGCGCCAGCAGCTTGCGCGCTTCTGGCGTGGACAGCCTGCAAGAGACCCAGTACTTC
TRBD1	NA	TRBJ1-2	TRBV7-2	CASSPQTGGYGYTF	TGTGCCAGCAGCCCTCAGACAGGGGGTTATGGCTACACCTTC
TRBD2	NA	TRBJ2-2	TRBV5-1	CASSFSGISLGELFF	TGCGCCAGCAGCTTCAGCGGGATTTCTCTCGGGGAGCTGTTTTTT
TRBD2	NA	TRBJ2-7	TRBV9	CASSATGAGGSPQYF	TGTGCCAGCAGCGCCACGGGTGCGGGAGGTTCCCCTCAGTACTTC
NA	NA	TRBJ2-1	TRBV18	CASSPPSRLEQFF	TGTGCCAGCTCACCACCGAGTAGACTCGAGCAGTTCTTC
TRBD2	NA	TRBJ2-3	TRBV18	CASSPPLAGADTQYF	TGTGCCAGCTCACCACCTCTGGCGGGAGCAGATACGCAGTATTTT
TRBD2	NA	TRBJ2-1	TRBV4-3	CASSRGTSGSYEQFF	TGCGCCAGCAGCCGGGGGACTAGCGGGAGCTATGAGCAGTTCTTC
NA	NA	TRBJ1-1	TRBV6-5	CASSYAPGLNTEAFF	TGTGCCAGCAGTTACGCTCCAGGATTGAACACTGAAGCTTTCTTT
TRBD2	NA	TRBJ2-1	TRBV7-2	CASSPRTSGSSYNEQFF	TGTGCCAGCAGCCCTAGAACTAGCGGGAGTTCCTACAATGAGCAGTTCTTC
TRBD1	NA	TRBJ1-1	TRBV4-1	CASSQEDRDTEAFF	TGCGCCAGCAGCCAAGAGGACAGGGACACTGAAGCTTTCTTT
NA	NA	TRBJ2-3	TRBV6-6	CASSPRLRGTDTQYF	TGTGCCAGCAGCCCCAGGTTGCGGGGCACAGATACGCAGTATTTT
TRBD1	NA	TRBJ2-7	TRBV30	CAWSGTGGEQYF	TGTGCCTGGAGCGGGACAGGGGGCGAGCAGTACTTC
TRBD2	NA	TRBJ2-3	TRBV6-6	CASSPGGIDTQYF	TGTGCCAGCAGTCCCGGGGGGATAGATACGCAGTATTTT
NA	NA	TRBJ2-5	TRBV29-1	CSFRQETQYF	TGCAGCTTTCGCCAAGAGACCCAGTACTTC